This is a list of T cell receptor beta chains from one sample in a study of blood T cell repertoires in COVID-19. The method was immunoSEQ multiplex PCR; TCRdb's version includes in-frame clones alone and lacks a portion of them. The sample includes about 64,000 clones, 88% of them seen just once. The source material was peripheral blood. Source of these receptors: a woman aged 55-70 years with COVID-19, enrolled during active disease. Both conserved end residues are part of each CDR3. Each record gives: CDR3 protein, CDR3 DNA, J gene, CDR3 length, D gene, clone size, V gene. The D gene is left open where the match is weak. Size tells how often a clone was seen (once, few, many) or the class of an expanded clone, and some rows leave it out.

cdr3_aa: CASSLALSYEQYF
cdr3_nt: TGTGCCAGCAGTTTGGCCCTGTCCTACGAGCAGTACTTC
j_call: TRBJ2-7
cdr3_length: 13
d_call: -
clone_size: -
v_call: TRBV6-2/TRBV6-3

cdr3_aa: CASTLGGYGTDTQYF
cdr3_nt: TGTGCCAGCACCCTAGGGGGTTATGGCACAGATACGCAGTATTTT
j_call: TRBJ2-3
cdr3_length: 15
d_call: -
clone_size: -
v_call: TRBV6-5

cdr3_aa: CASSPLPQETQYF
cdr3_nt: TGTGCCAGTAGTCCCCTCCCCCAAGAGACCCAGTACTTC
j_call: TRBJ2-5
cdr3_length: 13
d_call: -
clone_size: -
v_call: TRBV19

cdr3_aa: CASSYPGQQPQHF
cdr3_nt: TGTGCCAGCAGTTACCCAGGGCAGCAGCCCCAGCATTTT
j_call: TRBJ1-5
cdr3_length: 13
d_call: -
clone_size: -
v_call: TRBV6-2/TRBV6-3

cdr3_aa: CASSSGGYTEAFF
cdr3_nt: TGCGCCAGCAGCTCGGGAGGGTACACTGAAGCTTTCTTT
j_call: TRBJ1-1
cdr3_length: 13
d_call: -
clone_size: -
v_call: TRBV10-2

cdr3_aa: CASSPTASGANVLTF
cdr3_nt: TGTGCCAGCTCACCGACAGCCTCTGGGGCCAACGTCCTGACTTTC
j_call: TRBJ2-6
cdr3_length: 15
d_call: -
clone_size: -
v_call: TRBV18

cdr3_aa: CASSQRPGGTGDIQYF
cdr3_nt: TGCGCCAGCAGCCAACGACCCGGGGGGACAGGGGACATTCAGTACTTC
j_call: TRBJ2-4
cdr3_length: 16
d_call: TRBD1
clone_size: -
v_call: TRBV4-3

cdr3_aa: CASGRGHGELFF
cdr3_nt: TGTGCCAGTGGCAGGGGGCACGGGGAGCTGTTTTTT
j_call: TRBJ2-2
cdr3_length: 12
d_call: TRBD1
clone_size: -
v_call: TRBV12-3/TRBV12-4

cdr3_aa: CAISEPLAGDTGELFF
cdr3_nt: TGTGCCATCAGTGAGCCATTAGCGGGGGACACCGGGGAGCTGTTTTTT
j_call: TRBJ2-2
cdr3_length: 16
d_call: TRBD2
clone_size: -
v_call: TRBV10-3

cdr3_aa: CASSFRARGGRYSNQPQHF
cdr3_nt: TGTGCCAGCAGTTTCCGAGCACGGGGAGGCCGTTATAGCAATCAGCCCCAGCATTTT
j_call: TRBJ1-5
cdr3_length: 19
d_call: -
clone_size: -
v_call: TRBV27

cdr3_aa: CSILAGNTIYF
cdr3_nt: TGCAGCATCTTAGCTGGAAACACCATATATTTT
j_call: TRBJ1-3
cdr3_length: 11
d_call: -
clone_size: -
v_call: TRBV29-1

cdr3_aa: CASSLTSGLYNEQFF
cdr3_nt: TGTGCCAGCAGCTTGACTAGCGGTTTATACAATGAGCAGTTCTTC
j_call: TRBJ2-1
cdr3_length: 15
d_call: TRBD2
clone_size: -
v_call: TRBV5-4

cdr3_aa: CASSRALNYGYTF
cdr3_nt: TGTGCCAGTAGTAGGGCCTTGAACTATGGCTACACCTTC
j_call: TRBJ1-2
cdr3_length: 13
d_call: -
clone_size: -
v_call: TRBV19

cdr3_aa: CASWEAGGRSTQYF
cdr3_nt: TGTGCCAGCTGGGAGGCAGGGGGAAGATCGACCCAGTACTTC
j_call: TRBJ2-5
cdr3_length: 14
d_call: -
clone_size: once
v_call: TRBV27

cdr3_aa: CASSLTGFMNTEAFF
cdr3_nt: TGTGCCAGCAGTTTAACAGGGTTCATGAACACTGAAGCTTTCTTT
j_call: TRBJ1-1
cdr3_length: 15
d_call: -
clone_size: -
v_call: TRBV28

cdr3_aa: CASSDLGLNPDTQYF
cdr3_nt: TGCGCCAGCAGTGATCTTGGACTAAACCCAGATACGCAGTATTTT
j_call: TRBJ2-3
cdr3_length: 15
d_call: -
clone_size: -
v_call: TRBV10-2

cdr3_aa: CASSLVDLNTEAFF
cdr3_nt: TGCGCCAGCAGCCTCGTTGACTTAAACACTGAAGCTTTCTTT
j_call: TRBJ1-1
cdr3_length: 14
d_call: -
clone_size: -
v_call: TRBV5-1

cdr3_aa: CAISRPVPHRVNTEAFF
cdr3_nt: TGTGCCATCAGCCGACCCGTACCCCACAGGGTTAACACTGAAGCTTTCTTT
j_call: TRBJ1-1
cdr3_length: 17
d_call: -
clone_size: once
v_call: TRBV10-3

cdr3_aa: CASSQVEGGYTF
cdr3_nt: TGTGCCAGCAGCCAAGTGGAGGGTGGCTACACCTTC
j_call: TRBJ1-2
cdr3_length: 12
d_call: -
clone_size: -
v_call: TRBV3-1/TRBV3-2

cdr3_aa: CASSLGAGGEQYF
cdr3_nt: TGTGCCAGCAGCTTAGGCGCGGGCGGCGAGCAGTACTTC
j_call: TRBJ2-7
cdr3_length: 13
d_call: -
clone_size: -
v_call: TRBV11-2

cdr3_aa: CASRGRPNEQFF
cdr3_nt: TGTGCCAGCAGGGGCCGGCCCAATGAGCAGTTCTTC
j_call: TRBJ2-1
cdr3_length: 12
d_call: -
clone_size: once
v_call: TRBV27

cdr3_aa: CAISVSSGRASEQYF
cdr3_nt: TGTGCCATCAGTGTATCAAGCGGGAGAGCCTCCGAGCAGTACTTC
j_call: TRBJ2-7
cdr3_length: 15
d_call: TRBD2
clone_size: few
v_call: TRBV10-3

cdr3_aa: CASTLQGGRTIYF
cdr3_nt: TGTGCCAGCACCCTACAGGGTGGTAGAACCATATATTTT
j_call: TRBJ1-3
cdr3_length: 13
d_call: -
clone_size: -
v_call: TRBV12-3/TRBV12-4

cdr3_aa: CASSFGIGQVYGYTF
cdr3_nt: TGTGCCAGCAGCTTCGGAATCGGACAGGTCTATGGCTACACCTTC
j_call: TRBJ1-2
cdr3_length: 15
d_call: TRBD1
clone_size: -
v_call: TRBV7-2

cdr3_aa: CASSHLTGSDGYTF
cdr3_nt: TGTGCCAGTAGCCACTTGACAGGGAGTGATGGCTACACCTTC
j_call: TRBJ1-2
cdr3_length: 14
d_call: TRBD1
clone_size: -
v_call: TRBV19

cdr3_aa: CASNSRDSYNSPLHF
cdr3_nt: TGTGCCAGTAACAGCAGGGACTCCTATAATTCACCCCTCCACTTT
j_call: TRBJ1-6
cdr3_length: 15
d_call: -
clone_size: -
v_call: TRBV19

cdr3_aa: CASRPHGGSSYEQYF
cdr3_nt: TGTGCCAGTAGACCGCATGGGGGCTCTTCCTACGAGCAGTACTTC
j_call: TRBJ2-7
cdr3_length: 15
d_call: -
clone_size: -
v_call: TRBV19

cdr3_aa: CASSPQLGLNNYEQYF
cdr3_nt: TGTGCCAGCAGCCCTCAGCTCGGACTAAATAACTACGAGCAGTACTTC
j_call: TRBJ2-7
cdr3_length: 16
d_call: -
clone_size: -
v_call: TRBV9

cdr3_aa: CASSEAFGWTAYNEQFF
cdr3_nt: TGTGCCAGCAGTGAAGCCTTCGGTTGGACTGCCTACAATGAGCAGTTCTTC
j_call: TRBJ2-1
cdr3_length: 17
d_call: -
clone_size: -
v_call: TRBV6-1

cdr3_aa: CASSSGPTGRYMNTEAFF
cdr3_nt: TGTGCCAGCAGCTCCGGCCCGACAGGGCGATACATGAACACTGAAGCTTTCTTT
j_call: TRBJ1-1
cdr3_length: 18
d_call: TRBD1
clone_size: once
v_call: TRBV11-2

cdr3_aa: CASSRSSGRGNEQFF
cdr3_nt: TGTGCCAGCAGCCGGAGTAGCGGGAGGGGAAATGAGCAGTTCTTC
j_call: TRBJ2-1
cdr3_length: 15
d_call: TRBD2
clone_size: -
v_call: TRBV7-2

cdr3_aa: CATSPDRQGYGYTF
cdr3_nt: TGTGCCACCAGCCCCGACCGGCAGGGCTATGGCTACACCTTC
j_call: TRBJ1-2
cdr3_length: 14
d_call: -
clone_size: once
v_call: TRBV15

cdr3_aa: CASWEASGTYEQYF
cdr3_nt: TGTGCCAGCTGGGAGGCTAGCGGGACTTACGAGCAGTACTTC
j_call: TRBJ2-7
cdr3_length: 14
d_call: TRBD2
clone_size: -
v_call: TRBV27

cdr3_aa: CASSLGLAGDEQYF
cdr3_nt: TGTGCCAGCAGCTTAGGGCTAGCGGGAGACGAGCAGTACTTC
j_call: TRBJ2-7
cdr3_length: 14
d_call: TRBD2
clone_size: -
v_call: TRBV7-2

cdr3_aa: CASSYSTGQSYGYTF
cdr3_nt: TGTGCCAGCAGTTACTCGACGGGACAGTCCTATGGCTACACCTTC
j_call: TRBJ1-2
cdr3_length: 15
d_call: TRBD1
clone_size: -
v_call: TRBV6-5

cdr3_aa: CASSQDWVQADTQYF
cdr3_nt: TGCGCCAGCAGCCAAGATTGGGTTCAGGCAGATACGCAGTATTTT
j_call: TRBJ2-3
cdr3_length: 15
d_call: -
clone_size: -
v_call: TRBV4-3

cdr3_aa: CASSDGAHQETQYF
cdr3_nt: TGCGCCAGCAGTGATGGGGCTCACCAAGAGACCCAGTACTTC
j_call: TRBJ2-5
cdr3_length: 14
d_call: -
clone_size: -
v_call: TRBV10-1

cdr3_aa: CASSSDTGTSGSGRGEQFF
cdr3_nt: TGTGCCAGCAGCTCGGACACAGGGACTAGCGGGAGCGGGCGGGGTGAGCAGTTCTTC
j_call: TRBJ2-1
cdr3_length: 19
d_call: TRBD2
clone_size: -
v_call: TRBV7-9

cdr3_aa: CAWSVQGGSNQPQHF
cdr3_nt: TGTGCCTGGAGTGTACAGGGGGGTAGCAATCAGCCCCAGCATTTT
j_call: TRBJ1-5
cdr3_length: 15
d_call: TRBD1
clone_size: few
v_call: TRBV30

cdr3_aa: CASSFITGTGGRITEAFF
cdr3_nt: TGTGCCAGCAGCTTTATAACCGGGACAGGGGGCAGGATCACTGAAGCTTTCTTT
j_call: TRBJ1-1
cdr3_length: 18
d_call: TRBD1
clone_size: -
v_call: TRBV7-9

cdr3_aa: CASSPSGEPGNTIYF
cdr3_nt: TGTGCCAGCAGCCCGTCGGGGGAACCTGGAAACACCATATATTTT
j_call: TRBJ1-3
cdr3_length: 15
d_call: -
clone_size: once
v_call: TRBV7-2

cdr3_aa: CASSFTTEQFF
cdr3_nt: TGTGCCAGCAGTTTTACTACTGAGCAGTTCTTC
j_call: TRBJ2-1
cdr3_length: 11
d_call: -
clone_size: -
v_call: TRBV6-2/TRBV6-3

cdr3_aa: CASSQGTANTEAFF
cdr3_nt: TGTGCCAGCAGCCAAGGGACAGCGAACACTGAAGCTTTCTTT
j_call: TRBJ1-1
cdr3_length: 14
d_call: -
clone_size: -
v_call: TRBV3-1/TRBV3-2

cdr3_aa: CASSYSTQVETQYF
cdr3_nt: TGTGCCAGCAGTTACTCGACTCAAGTAGAGACCCAGTACTTC
j_call: TRBJ2-5
cdr3_length: 14
d_call: -
clone_size: -
v_call: TRBV6-2/TRBV6-3